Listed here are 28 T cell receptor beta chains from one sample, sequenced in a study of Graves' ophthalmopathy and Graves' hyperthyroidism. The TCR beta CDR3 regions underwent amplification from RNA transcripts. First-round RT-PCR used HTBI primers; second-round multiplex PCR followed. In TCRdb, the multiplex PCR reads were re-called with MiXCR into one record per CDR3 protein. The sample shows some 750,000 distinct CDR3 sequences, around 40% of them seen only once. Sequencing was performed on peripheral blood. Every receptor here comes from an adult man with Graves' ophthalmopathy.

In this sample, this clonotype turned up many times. This chain's CDR3 is CSVDSQRVYETQYF. The CDR3 DNA sequence: TGCAGCGTTGATAGTCAAAGGGTGTATGAGACCCAGTACTTC. The rearrangement links TRBV29-1 to TRBJ2-5; D remains unclear. This CDR3 contains 14 residues. The germline CDR1 and CDR2 sequences are SQVTM and ANQGSEA. Trimming pared 3 bases from V and 5 bases from J, leaving 16 bases between.

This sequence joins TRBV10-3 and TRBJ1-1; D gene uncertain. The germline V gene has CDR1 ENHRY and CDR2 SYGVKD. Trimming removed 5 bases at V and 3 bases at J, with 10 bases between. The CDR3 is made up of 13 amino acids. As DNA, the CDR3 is TGTGCCATCAGTTCCCCCGGTTACACTGAAGCTTTCTTT. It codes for CAISSPGYTEAFF.

In nucleotides, the CDR3 is TGCAGTGCTAGAGCTCAAAACCTTAGGACAGCGCATGGCTACACCTTC. It is translated as CSARAQNLRTAHGYTF. The chain has TRBV20-1 and TRBJ1-2, with D possibly being TRBD1 (6 bases). Trimming stripped 1 base from V and 6 bases from J, with 21 bases between. Germline CDR1 and CDR2: DFQATT and SNEGSKA (reference sequence). The CDR3 loop spans 16 amino acids.

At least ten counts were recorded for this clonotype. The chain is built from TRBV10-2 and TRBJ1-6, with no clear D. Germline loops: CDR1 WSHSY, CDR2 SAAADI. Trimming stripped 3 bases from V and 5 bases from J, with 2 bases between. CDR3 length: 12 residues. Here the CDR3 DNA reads TGCGCCAGCAGTGATAATAATTCACCCCTCCACTTT. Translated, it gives CASSDNNSPLHF.

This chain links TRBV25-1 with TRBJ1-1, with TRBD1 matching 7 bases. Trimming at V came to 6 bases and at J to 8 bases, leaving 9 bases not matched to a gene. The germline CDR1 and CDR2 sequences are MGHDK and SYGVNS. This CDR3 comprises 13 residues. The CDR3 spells CASRYPGQMEAFF. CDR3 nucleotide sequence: TGTGCCAGCAGGTATCCGGGACAGATGGAAGCTTTCTTT.

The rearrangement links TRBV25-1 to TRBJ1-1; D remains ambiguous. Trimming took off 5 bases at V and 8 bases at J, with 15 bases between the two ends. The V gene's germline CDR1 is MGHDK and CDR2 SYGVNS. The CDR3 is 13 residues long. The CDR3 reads CASSYFSRSEAFF. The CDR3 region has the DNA TGTGCCAGCAGTTACTTCTCCAGGTCCGAAGCTTTCTTT.

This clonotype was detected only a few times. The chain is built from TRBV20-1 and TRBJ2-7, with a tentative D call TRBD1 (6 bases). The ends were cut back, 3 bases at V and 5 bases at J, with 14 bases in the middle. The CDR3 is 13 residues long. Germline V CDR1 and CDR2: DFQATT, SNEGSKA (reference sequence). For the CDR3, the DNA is TGCAGTGCTAGCCCCCCAGGGGATCACGAGCAGTACTTC. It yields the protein CSASPPGDHEQYF.

CDR3 region: CASSLMSAAGEQYF. CDR3 bases: TGTGCCAGCAGCTTAATGAGCGCCGCCGGCGAGCAGTACTTC. The chain combines TRBV7-9 with TRBJ2-7; no definite D call. Trimming removed 2 bases at V and 6 bases at J, with 14 bases between. CDR1 and CDR2 (germline): SEHNR, FQNEAQ (reference sequence). The CDR3 runs to 14 residues.

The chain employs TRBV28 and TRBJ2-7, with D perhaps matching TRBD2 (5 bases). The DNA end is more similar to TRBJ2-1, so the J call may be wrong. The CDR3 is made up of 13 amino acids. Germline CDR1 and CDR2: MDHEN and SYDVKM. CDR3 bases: TGTGCCAGCAGTTTGACGGACTCCTACGAGCAGTTCTTC. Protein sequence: CASSLTDSYEQFF.

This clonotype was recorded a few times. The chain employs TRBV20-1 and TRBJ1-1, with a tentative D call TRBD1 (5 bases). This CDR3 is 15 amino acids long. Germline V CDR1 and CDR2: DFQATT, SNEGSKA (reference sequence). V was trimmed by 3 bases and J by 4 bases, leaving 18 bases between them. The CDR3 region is CSASPPGRLFTEAFF. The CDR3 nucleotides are TGCAGTGCTAGCCCTCCGGGACGCCTGTTCACTGAAGCTTTCTTT.

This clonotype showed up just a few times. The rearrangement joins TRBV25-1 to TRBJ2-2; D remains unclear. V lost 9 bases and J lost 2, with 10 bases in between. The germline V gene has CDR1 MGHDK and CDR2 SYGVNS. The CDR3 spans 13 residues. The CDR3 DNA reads TGTGCCAGTCGAGGTTTCAACACCGGGGAGCTGTTTTTT. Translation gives CASRGFNTGELFF.

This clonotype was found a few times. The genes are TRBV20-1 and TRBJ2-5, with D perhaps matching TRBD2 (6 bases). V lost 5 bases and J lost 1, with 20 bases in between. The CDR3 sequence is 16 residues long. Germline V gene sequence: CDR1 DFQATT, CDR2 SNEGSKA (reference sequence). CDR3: CSASNLAYGTQETQYF. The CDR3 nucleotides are TGCAGTGCTTCAAATCTAGCGTACGGGACCCAAGAGACCCAGTACTTC.

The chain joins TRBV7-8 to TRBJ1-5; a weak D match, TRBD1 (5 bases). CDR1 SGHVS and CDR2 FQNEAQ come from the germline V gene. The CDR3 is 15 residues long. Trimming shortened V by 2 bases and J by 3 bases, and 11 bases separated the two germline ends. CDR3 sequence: CASSLRGWDNQPQHF. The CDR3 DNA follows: TGTGCCAGCAGCTTAAGGGGCTGGGACAATCAGCCCCAGCATTTT.

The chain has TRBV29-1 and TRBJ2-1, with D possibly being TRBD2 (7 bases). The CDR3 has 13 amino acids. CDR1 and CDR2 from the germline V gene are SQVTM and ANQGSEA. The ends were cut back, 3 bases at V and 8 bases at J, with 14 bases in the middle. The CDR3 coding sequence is TGCAGCGTTGACGGCGGGGGCCTTGATGAGCAGTTCTTC. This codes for CSVDGGGLDEQFF.

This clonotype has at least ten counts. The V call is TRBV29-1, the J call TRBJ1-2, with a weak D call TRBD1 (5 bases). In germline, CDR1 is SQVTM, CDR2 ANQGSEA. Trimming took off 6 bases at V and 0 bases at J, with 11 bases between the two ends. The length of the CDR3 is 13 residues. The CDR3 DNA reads TGCAGCGTCCGCCGGACAACTAACTATGGCTACACCTTC. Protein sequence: CSVRRTTNYGYTF.

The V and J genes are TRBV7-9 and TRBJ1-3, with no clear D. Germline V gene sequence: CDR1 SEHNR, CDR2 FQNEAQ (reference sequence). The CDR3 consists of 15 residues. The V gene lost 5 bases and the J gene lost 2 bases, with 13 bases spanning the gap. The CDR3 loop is CASSPDRTPGNTIYF. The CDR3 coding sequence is TGTGCCAGCAGCCCCGACCGTACCCCTGGAAACACCATATATTTT.

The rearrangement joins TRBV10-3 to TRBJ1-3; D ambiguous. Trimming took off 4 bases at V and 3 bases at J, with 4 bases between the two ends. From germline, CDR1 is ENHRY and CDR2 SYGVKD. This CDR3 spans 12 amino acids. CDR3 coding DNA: TGTGCCATCAGTGGATATGGAAACACCATATATTTT. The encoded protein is CAISGYGNTIYF.

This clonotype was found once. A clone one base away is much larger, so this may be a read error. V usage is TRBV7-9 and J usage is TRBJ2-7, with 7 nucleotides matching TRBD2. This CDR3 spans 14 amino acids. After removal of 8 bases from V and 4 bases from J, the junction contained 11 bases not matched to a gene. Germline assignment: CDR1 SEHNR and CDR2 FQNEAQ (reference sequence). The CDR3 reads CASGHSGNQYEQYF. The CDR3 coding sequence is TGTGCCAGCGGCCACAGCGGGAATCAGTACGAGCAGTACTTC. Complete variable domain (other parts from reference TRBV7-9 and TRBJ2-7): DTGVSQNPRHKITKRGQNVTFRCDPISEHNRLYWYRQTLGQGPEFLTYFQNEAQLEKSRLLSDRFSAERPKGSFSTLEIQRTEQGDSAMYLCASGHSGNQYEQYFGPGTRLTVT.

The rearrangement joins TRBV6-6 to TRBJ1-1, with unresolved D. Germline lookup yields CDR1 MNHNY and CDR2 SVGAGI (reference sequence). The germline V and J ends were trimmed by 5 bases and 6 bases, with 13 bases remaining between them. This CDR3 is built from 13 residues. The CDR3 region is CASSEFDMAEAFF. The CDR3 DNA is TGTGCCAGCAGTGAATTCGACATGGCTGAAGCTTTCTTT.

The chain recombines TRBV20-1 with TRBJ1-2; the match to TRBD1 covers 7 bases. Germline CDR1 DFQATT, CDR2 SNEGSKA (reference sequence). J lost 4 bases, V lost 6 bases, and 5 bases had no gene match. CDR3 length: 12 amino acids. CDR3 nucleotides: TGCAGTGCCACCGGGACAGCCTATGGCTACACCTTC. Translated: CSATGTAYGYTF.

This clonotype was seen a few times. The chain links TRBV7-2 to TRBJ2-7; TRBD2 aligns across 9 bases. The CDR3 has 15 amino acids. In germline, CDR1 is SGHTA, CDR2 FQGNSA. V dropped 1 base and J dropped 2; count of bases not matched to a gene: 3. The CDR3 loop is CASSLVAGAPYEQYF. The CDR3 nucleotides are TGTGCCAGCAGCTTAGTAGCGGGAGCTCCCTACGAGCAGTACTTC.

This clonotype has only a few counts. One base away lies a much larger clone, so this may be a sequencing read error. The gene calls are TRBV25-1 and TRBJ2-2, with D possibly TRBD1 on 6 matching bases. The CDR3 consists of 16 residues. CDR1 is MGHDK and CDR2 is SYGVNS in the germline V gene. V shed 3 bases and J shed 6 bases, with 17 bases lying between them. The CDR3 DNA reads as TGTGCCAGCAGTGATGAACTCGGGACACGGCCCGGGGAGCTGTTTTTT. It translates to CASSDELGTRPGELFF.

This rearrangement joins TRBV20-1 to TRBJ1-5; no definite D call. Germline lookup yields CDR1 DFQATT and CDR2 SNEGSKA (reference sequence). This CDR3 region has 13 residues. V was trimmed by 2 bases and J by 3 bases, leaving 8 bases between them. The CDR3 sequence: CSARMAANQPQHF. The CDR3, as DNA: TGCAGTGCTAGAATGGCAGCCAATCAGCCCCAGCATTTT.

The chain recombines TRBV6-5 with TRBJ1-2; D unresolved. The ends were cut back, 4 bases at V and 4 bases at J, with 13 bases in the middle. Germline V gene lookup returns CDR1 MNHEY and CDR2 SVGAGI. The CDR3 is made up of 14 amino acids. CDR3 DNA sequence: TGTGCCAGCAGTTTAAGAAGCTTCGCCTATGGCTACACCTTC. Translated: CASSLRSFAYGYTF.

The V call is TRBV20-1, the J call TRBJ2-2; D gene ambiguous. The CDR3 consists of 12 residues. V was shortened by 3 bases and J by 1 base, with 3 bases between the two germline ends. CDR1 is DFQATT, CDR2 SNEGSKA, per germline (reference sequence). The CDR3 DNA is TGCAGTGCTAGCGAGAACACCGGGGAGCTGTTTTTT. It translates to CSASENTGELFF.

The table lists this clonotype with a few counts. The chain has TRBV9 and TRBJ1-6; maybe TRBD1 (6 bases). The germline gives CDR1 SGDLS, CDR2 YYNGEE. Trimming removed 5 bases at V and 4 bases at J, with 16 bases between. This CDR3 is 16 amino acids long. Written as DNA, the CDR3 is TGTGCCAGCAGGATGTTACAGGGATATTATAATTCACCCCTCCACTTT. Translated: CASRMLQGYYNSPLHF.

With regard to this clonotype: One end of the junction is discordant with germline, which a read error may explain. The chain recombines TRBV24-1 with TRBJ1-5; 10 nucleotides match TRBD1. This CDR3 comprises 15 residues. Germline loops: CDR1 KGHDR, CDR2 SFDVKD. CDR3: CASSSPDRGLQPQHF. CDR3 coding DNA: TGTGCCAGCAGTTCCCCCGACAGGGGGCTTCAGCCCCAGCATTTT.

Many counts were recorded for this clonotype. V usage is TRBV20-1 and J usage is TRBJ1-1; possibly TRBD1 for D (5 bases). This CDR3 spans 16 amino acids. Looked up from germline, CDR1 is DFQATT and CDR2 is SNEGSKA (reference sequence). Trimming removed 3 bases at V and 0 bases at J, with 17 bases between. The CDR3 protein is CSASPHGQPMNTEAFF. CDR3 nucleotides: TGCAGTGCTAGCCCCCACGGACAACCCATGAACACTGAAGCTTTCTTT.